One T cell receptor (beta chain) is described in this entry. What it binds is unknown. Method: immunoSEQ multiplex PCR; TCRdb's copy keeps in-frame clones and lacks some. The repertoire includes about 84,000 clones, 80% to 90% of them detected once, and about 10% sits in the top ten. The data originate from a study of T cell responses to AZD1222 COVID-19 vaccine. Study-level points and caveats: Increases in Spike-specific TCR breadth and depth were seen after two AZD1222 doses. White British ancestry dominated among donors, who included more females, and clonal diversity was possibly underestimated.

Pooling of second doses given at about 4 or about 12 weeks was done. The V end was cut by 1 base, the J end by 4 bases, with 10 bases between. Germline lookup yields CDR1 KGHDR and CDR2 SFDVKD. CDR3 length equals 14 residues. The J gene is TRBJ2-7, the V gene TRBV24-1; D is possibly TRBD1 (6 bases). The source material was peripheral blood, sampled 28 days after the second AZD1222 dose. The sequence came from an adult who received the AZD1222 COVID-19 vaccine. The CDR3 DNA follows: TGTGCCACCAGTGATTTCCAGGGGCGGTACGAGCAGTACTTC. As protein: CATSDFQGRYEQYF.